The entry that follows covers one T cell receptor (beta chain) sequence. Sequencing was performed with immunoSEQ multiplex PCR; in TCRdb, only in-frame clones are kept and a portion is missing. In the table there are hundreds of thousands of clones, approximately 85% of which are singletons. The data stem from a study of blood T cell repertoires in COVID-19. About the research overall: T cells, B-cell-depleted T cells, or PBMCs provided the cDNA or gDNA that served as material.

Per germline, CDR1 SEHNR and CDR2 FQNEAQ (reference sequence). V was trimmed by 2 bases and J by 2 bases, leaving 7 bases between them. The CDR3 is made up of 13 amino acids. The sequencing sample was made of PBMCs or T cells enriched from blood (not recorded which). The origin of this receptor is a man between 25 and 39 years old who had recovered from COVID-19. The rearrangement uses TRBV7-9 and TRBJ2-7, with D possibly being TRBD1 (5 bases). The CDR3 reads CASSLTGTYEQYF. The DNA for the CDR3 is TGTGCCAGCAGCTTAACAGGAACCTACGAGCAGTACTTC.